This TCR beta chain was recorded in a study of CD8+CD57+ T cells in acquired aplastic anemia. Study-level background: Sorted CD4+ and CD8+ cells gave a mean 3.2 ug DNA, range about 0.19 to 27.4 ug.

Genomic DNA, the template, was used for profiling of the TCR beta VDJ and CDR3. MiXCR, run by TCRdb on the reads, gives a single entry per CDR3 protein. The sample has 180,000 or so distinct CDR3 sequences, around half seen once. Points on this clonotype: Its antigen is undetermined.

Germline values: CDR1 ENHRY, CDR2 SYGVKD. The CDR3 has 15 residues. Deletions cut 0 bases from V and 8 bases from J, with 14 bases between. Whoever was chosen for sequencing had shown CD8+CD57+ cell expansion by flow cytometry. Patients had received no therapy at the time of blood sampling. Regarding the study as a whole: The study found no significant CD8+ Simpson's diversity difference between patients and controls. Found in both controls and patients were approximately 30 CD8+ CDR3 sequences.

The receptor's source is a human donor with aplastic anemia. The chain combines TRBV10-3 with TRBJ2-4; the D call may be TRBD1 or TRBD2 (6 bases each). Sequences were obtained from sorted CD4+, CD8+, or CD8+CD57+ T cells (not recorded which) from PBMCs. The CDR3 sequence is CAISESGQGRYIQYF. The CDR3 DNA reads TGTGCCATCAGTGAGTCGGGGCAGGGGAGGTACATTCAGTACTTC.